These T cell receptor beta chains were read from a single sample in a study of graft-versus-host responses after intestinal transplantation. Sequencing used immunoSEQ multiplex PCR; TCRdb keeps in-frame clones, though not all of them. The sample has 88,000 or so clones, about 90% seen once. These TCRs' antigens remain unknown. The sequencing here drew on unstimulated CD4+ T cells sorted from spleen or lymph node cells, taken before intestinal transplant. Receptor source: a human donor who received an intestinal transplant. The CDR3 runs from the conserved cysteine through the conserved F or W. Fields, in order: CDR3 protein, CDR3 DNA, J gene, clone size, V gene, D gene. A D gene is named only where the DNA matches it firmly. Clone size is given for some rows only: seen once, a few or many times, or a class if the clone is expanded.

CDR3aa: CASSPDREWGYTF; CDR3nt: TGTGCCAGCAGTCCGGACAGGGAATGGGGCTACACCTTC; j_gene: TRBJ1-2; abundance: .; v_gene: TRBV6-5; d_gene: TRBD1
CDR3aa: CASSPRERGGYNEQFF; CDR3nt: TGCGCCAGCAGCCCCAGGGAGCGGGGGGGTTACAATGAGCAGTTCTTC; j_gene: TRBJ2-1; abundance: once; v_gene: TRBV5-1; d_gene: TRBD2
CDR3aa: CASRPGLVAETQYF; CDR3nt: TGTGCCAGCAGGCCAGGACTAGTGGCGGAGACCCAGTACTTC; j_gene: TRBJ2-5; abundance: .; v_gene: TRBV5-6; d_gene: TRBD2
CDR3aa: CASSRDNQPQHF; CDR3nt: TGTGCCAGCAGCCGAGACAATCAGCCCCAGCATTTT; j_gene: TRBJ1-5; abundance: .; v_gene: TRBV7-9; d_gene: .
CDR3aa: CASSLLGGHYGYTF; CDR3nt: TGTGCCAGCAGCTTGTTGGGGGGACACTATGGCTACACCTTC; j_gene: TRBJ1-2; abundance: once; v_gene: TRBV5-4; d_gene: .
CDR3aa: CASSLGTGGDIQYF; CDR3nt: TGTGCCAGCAGCTTGGGGACAGGGGGGGACATTCAGTACTTC; j_gene: TRBJ2-4; abundance: .; v_gene: TRBV5-8; d_gene: TRBD1
CDR3aa: CASSQRDNYEQYF; CDR3nt: TGCGCCAGCAGCCAAAGGGACAACTACGAGCAGTACTTC; j_gene: TRBJ2-7; abundance: few; v_gene: TRBV4-1; d_gene: .
CDR3aa: CATSRDRNTEAFF; CDR3nt: TGTGCCACCAGCAGGGACAGGAACACTGAAGCTTTCTTT; j_gene: TRBJ1-1; abundance: .; v_gene: TRBV15; d_gene: .
CDR3aa: CASSTDSLYEQYF; CDR3nt: TGTGCCAGTAGTACCGACAGCCTCTACGAGCAGTACTTC; j_gene: TRBJ2-7; abundance: once; v_gene: TRBV19; d_gene: .
CDR3aa: CASSLQGSPNQPQHF; CDR3nt: TGCGCCAGCAGCCTACAGGGTTCACCCAATCAGCCCCAGCATTTT; j_gene: TRBJ1-5; abundance: few; v_gene: TRBV4-1; d_gene: .
CDR3aa: CASSLGGAGEQFF; CDR3nt: TGCGCCAGCAGCTTGGGGGGGGCGGGGGAGCAGTTCTTC; j_gene: TRBJ2-1; abundance: .; v_gene: TRBV10-2; d_gene: .
CDR3aa: CASSYFAGGSYEQYF; CDR3nt: TGTGCCAGCAGTTACTTCGCGGGCGGGTCCTACGAGCAGTACTTC; j_gene: TRBJ2-7; abundance: .; v_gene: TRBV6-5; d_gene: .
CDR3aa: CAISSDSFEKLFF; CDR3nt: TGTGCCATCAGTTCGGACAGTTTTGAAAAACTGTTTTTT; j_gene: TRBJ1-4; abundance: .; v_gene: TRBV10-3; d_gene: .
CDR3aa: CASSDSGGLANEQFF; CDR3nt: TGTGCCAGCAGTGACTCGGGGGGGCTCGCCAATGAGCAGTTCTTC; j_gene: TRBJ2-1; abundance: once; v_gene: TRBV6-4; d_gene: .
CDR3aa: CAISEKGSGDEQFF; CDR3nt: TGTGCCATCAGTGAAAAGGGCAGCGGCGATGAGCAGTTCTTC; j_gene: TRBJ2-1; abundance: .; v_gene: TRBV10-3; d_gene: .
CDR3aa: CASSYSRGIYGYTF; CDR3nt: TGTGCCAGCAGTTACTCGAGGGGGATCTATGGCTACACCTTC; j_gene: TRBJ1-2; abundance: .; v_gene: TRBV6-5; d_gene: .
CDR3aa: CASSLAPTDTQYF; CDR3nt: TGTGCCAGCTCGCTAGCCCCCACAGATACGCAGTATTTT; j_gene: TRBJ2-3; abundance: .; v_gene: TRBV9; d_gene: .
CDR3aa: CARGTGGYEQYF; CDR3nt: TGTGCCAGGGGGACTGGTGGCTACGAGCAGTACTTC; j_gene: TRBJ2-7; abundance: few; v_gene: TRBV2; d_gene: .
CDR3aa: CASSPRERGINEQFF; CDR3nt: TGTGCCAGCAGCCCCAGGGAGCGGGGGATCAATGAGCAGTTCTTC; j_gene: TRBJ2-1; abundance: .; v_gene: TRBV11-3; d_gene: TRBD2
CDR3aa: CASSTPRGDYGYTF; CDR3nt: TGTGCCAGTAGTACCCCTCGGGGGGACTATGGCTACACCTTC; j_gene: TRBJ1-2; abundance: .; v_gene: TRBV19; d_gene: .
CDR3aa: CASSFSGNTEAFF; CDR3nt: TGTGCCAGCAGCTTTTCAGGAAACACTGAAGCTTTCTTT; j_gene: TRBJ1-1; abundance: .; v_gene: TRBV7-3; d_gene: .
CDR3aa: CASSFAGQGLRTRTGELFF; CDR3nt: TGTGCCAGCTCTTTTGCGGGACAGGGGTTACGTACGCGCACCGGGGAGCTGTTTTTT; j_gene: TRBJ2-2; abundance: once; v_gene: TRBV27; d_gene: TRBD1
CDR3aa: CATQGGGKTQYF; CDR3nt: TGTGCCACTCAAGGGGGGGGAAAGACCCAGTACTTC; j_gene: TRBJ2-5; abundance: .; v_gene: TRBV19; d_gene: .
CDR3aa: CAWGDPGQGILSNQPQHF; CDR3nt: TGTGCCTGGGGGGACCCGGGACAGGGTATTCTTAGCAATCAGCCCCAGCATTTT; j_gene: TRBJ1-5; abundance: .; v_gene: TRBV30; d_gene: TRBD1
CDR3aa: CASSSIGLAGTDTQYF; CDR3nt: TGTGCCAGCAGTTCCATAGGACTAGCGGGCACAGATACGCAGTATTTT; j_gene: TRBJ2-3; abundance: few; v_gene: TRBV5-4; d_gene: TRBD2
CDR3aa: CASSHRTGGNQPQHF; CDR3nt: TGTGCCAGTAGTCACAGGACAGGGGGCAATCAGCCCCAGCATTTT; j_gene: TRBJ1-5; abundance: .; v_gene: TRBV19; d_gene: TRBD1
CDR3aa: CASSPFREGVQPQHF; CDR3nt: TGTGCCAGCAGCCCCTTTAGGGAGGGAGTTCAGCCCCAGCATTTT; j_gene: TRBJ1-5; abundance: .; v_gene: TRBV7-9; d_gene: .
CDR3aa: CASSDSSLNIQYF; CDR3nt: TGTGCCAGCAGTGACAGTAGCTTAAACATTCAGTACTTC; j_gene: TRBJ2-4; abundance: .; v_gene: TRBV2; d_gene: .
CDR3aa: CASSPRLAGSYNEQFF; CDR3nt: TGTGCCAGCAGTCCGAGACTAGCGGGCTCCTACAATGAGCAGTTCTTC; j_gene: TRBJ2-1; abundance: .; v_gene: TRBV27; d_gene: TRBD2
CDR3aa: CASSPPNQPQHF; CDR3nt: TGTGCCAGCAGCCCCCCAAATCAGCCCCAGCATTTT; j_gene: TRBJ1-5; abundance: few; v_gene: TRBV7-2; d_gene: .
CDR3aa: CASSLRVRGAEQFF; CDR3nt: TGTGCCAGCAGTTTAAGAGTTCGGGGGGCCGAGCAGTTCTTC; j_gene: TRBJ2-1; abundance: once; v_gene: TRBV27; d_gene: .
CDR3aa: CASSYSRRGGRGEQFF; CDR3nt: TGTGCCAGCAGTTACTCGAGGCGGGGGGGCCGCGGTGAGCAGTTCTTC; j_gene: TRBJ2-1; abundance: .; v_gene: TRBV6-5; d_gene: TRBD2
CDR3aa: CASSIFGGAGNTEAFF; CDR3nt: TGTGCCAGTAGTATATTTGGGGGCGCGGGGAACACTGAAGCTTTCTTT; j_gene: TRBJ1-1; abundance: .; v_gene: TRBV19; d_gene: .
CDR3aa: CASSVGADSYEQYF; CDR3nt: TGTGCCAGCAGCGTAGGGGCAGACTCCTACGAGCAGTACTTC; j_gene: TRBJ2-7; abundance: .; v_gene: TRBV9; d_gene: .
CDR3aa: CASSVTGGEDTQYF; CDR3nt: TGTGCCAGCAGCGTTACAGGGGGCGAAGATACGCAGTATTTT; j_gene: TRBJ2-3; abundance: once; v_gene: TRBV9; d_gene: TRBD1
CDR3aa: CASSFRGGNEQFF; CDR3nt: TGTGCCAGCAGCTTCCGGGGAGGTAATGAGCAGTTCTTC; j_gene: TRBJ2-1; abundance: .; v_gene: TRBV11-2; d_gene: .
CDR3aa: CASSRLSYNSPLHF; CDR3nt: TGTGCCAGCAGCCGACTCTCCTATAATTCACCCCTCCACTTT; j_gene: TRBJ1-6; abundance: .; v_gene: TRBV7-2; d_gene: .
CDR3aa: CASSDVGRGNEKLFF; CDR3nt: TGTGCCAGCAGTGACGTGGGGAGAGGGAATGAAAAACTGTTTTTT; j_gene: TRBJ1-4; abundance: .; v_gene: TRBV2; d_gene: .
CDR3aa: CASSYQGAGNTEAFF; CDR3nt: TGTGCCAGCAGTTACCAGGGCGCCGGGAACACTGAAGCTTTCTTT; j_gene: TRBJ1-1; abundance: .; v_gene: TRBV6-5; d_gene: .
CDR3aa: CASSLPTQEREKLFF; CDR3nt: TGTGCCAGCAGCTTACCCACACAAGAGAGGGAAAAACTGTTTTTT; j_gene: TRBJ1-4; abundance: .; v_gene: TRBV7-9; d_gene: .
CDR3aa: CASSYSIRTGDEQYF; CDR3nt: TGTGCCAGCAGTTACTCGATCCGGACAGGCGACGAGCAGTACTTC; j_gene: TRBJ2-7; abundance: .; v_gene: TRBV6-5; d_gene: TRBD1
CDR3aa: CASSLGGGPTSYEQYF; CDR3nt: TGTGCCAGCAGCTTAGGGGGGGGGCCCACCTCCTACGAGCAGTACTTC; j_gene: TRBJ2-7; abundance: .; v_gene: TRBV7-9; d_gene: .
CDR3aa: CASSLAVGTGVGSQPQHF; CDR3nt: TGTGCCAGCAGCTTAGCGGTCGGGACAGGGGTGGGAAGTCAGCCCCAGCATTTT; j_gene: TRBJ1-5; abundance: .; v_gene: TRBV7-8; d_gene: TRBD1
CDR3aa: CASSDRPDSPLHF; CDR3nt: TGTGCCAGCAGCGACAGACCGGATTCACCCCTCCACTTT; j_gene: TRBJ1-6; abundance: .; v_gene: TRBV7-3; d_gene: .
CDR3aa: CSVEAVEYTEAFF; CDR3nt: TGCAGCGTTGAGGCGGTGGAGTACACTGAAGCTTTCTTT; j_gene: TRBJ1-1; abundance: .; v_gene: TRBV29-1; d_gene: .
CDR3aa: CASSHGLAQPLGNEQFF; CDR3nt: TGCGCCAGCAGCCACGGACTAGCGCAACCTCTGGGGAATGAGCAGTTCTTC; j_gene: TRBJ2-1; abundance: .; v_gene: TRBV4-1; d_gene: TRBD2
CDR3aa: CASSLGNSGGAWYQETQYF; CDR3nt: TGCGCCAGCAGCTTGGGGAATAGCGGGGGGGCGTGGTACCAAGAGACCCAGTACTTC; j_gene: TRBJ2-5; abundance: .; v_gene: TRBV5-1; d_gene: TRBD2
CDR3aa: CASSRDRGNTGELFF; CDR3nt: TGCGCCAGCAGCCGGGACAGGGGGAACACCGGGGAGCTGTTTTTT; j_gene: TRBJ2-2; abundance: .; v_gene: TRBV5-1; d_gene: TRBD1
CDR3aa: CATTHTSNQPQHF; CDR3nt: TGTGCCACCACGCACACAAGCAATCAGCCCCAGCATTTT; j_gene: TRBJ1-5; abundance: .; v_gene: TRBV19; d_gene: .
CDR3aa: CAISASTGSKEKLFF; CDR3nt: TGTGCCATCAGTGCCTCAACAGGGTCAAAAGAAAAACTGTTTTTT; j_gene: TRBJ1-4; abundance: .; v_gene: TRBV10-3; d_gene: .
CDR3aa: CASSRPGTAYGYTF; CDR3nt: TGTGCCAGCAGTCGGCCCGGGACAGCCTATGGCTACACCTTC; j_gene: TRBJ1-2; abundance: .; v_gene: TRBV6-5; d_gene: TRBD1
CDR3aa: CASSQAATGFNYGYTF; CDR3nt: TGCGCCAGCAGCCAAGCGGCGACAGGGTTTAACTATGGCTACACCTTC; j_gene: TRBJ1-2; abundance: .; v_gene: TRBV4-1; d_gene: TRBD1
CDR3aa: CASSSRDRGLDGYTF; CDR3nt: TGTGCCAGCAGCTCCCGGGACAGGGGGCTCGACGGCTACACCTTC; j_gene: TRBJ1-2; abundance: .; v_gene: TRBV7-2; d_gene: TRBD1